This TCR beta chain was sequenced in a study of T cell repertoires in cytomegalovirus infection. Study results and caveats: People with CMV and the relevant HLA were identified by cumulative public TCR beta family frequency. Within the response measured ex vivo, HLA-C-restricted CMV-specific TCR beta clonotypes were dominant.

The ends were cut back, 0 bases at V and 1 base at J, with 12 bases in the middle. Germline assignment: CDR1 SGHDN and CDR2 FVKESK. This CDR3 has 16 residues. This clonotype was seen a handful of times. Antigen specificity is unknown. One entry per CDR3 protein, called by TCRdb with MiXCR from the reads. Among tens of thousands of distinct CDR3 sequences, 20% to 30% were seen once, and the ten largest hold roughly 50%. This specimen was CD8+ T cells from cultured PBMCs, taken from culture after CMV antigen stimulation. The V gene is TRBV14, the J gene TRBJ1-1; no clear D. The clonotype originates from a human donor in good health (CMV status not recorded). Some clones in this sample may be carry-over from other donors' samples. The DNA of the CDR3 is TGTGCCAGCAGCCAAGATTTTGCCGGGGAGAACACTGAAGCTTTCTTT. Encoded protein: CASSQDFAGENTEAFF. The full variable domain, its missing parts supplied by reference TRBV14 and TRBJ1-1, is EAGVTQFPSHSVIEKGQTVTLRCDPISGHDNLYWYRRVMGKEIKFLLHFVKESKQDESGMPNNRFLAERTGGTYSTLKVQPAELEDSGVYFCASSQDFAGENTEAFFGQGTRLTVV.